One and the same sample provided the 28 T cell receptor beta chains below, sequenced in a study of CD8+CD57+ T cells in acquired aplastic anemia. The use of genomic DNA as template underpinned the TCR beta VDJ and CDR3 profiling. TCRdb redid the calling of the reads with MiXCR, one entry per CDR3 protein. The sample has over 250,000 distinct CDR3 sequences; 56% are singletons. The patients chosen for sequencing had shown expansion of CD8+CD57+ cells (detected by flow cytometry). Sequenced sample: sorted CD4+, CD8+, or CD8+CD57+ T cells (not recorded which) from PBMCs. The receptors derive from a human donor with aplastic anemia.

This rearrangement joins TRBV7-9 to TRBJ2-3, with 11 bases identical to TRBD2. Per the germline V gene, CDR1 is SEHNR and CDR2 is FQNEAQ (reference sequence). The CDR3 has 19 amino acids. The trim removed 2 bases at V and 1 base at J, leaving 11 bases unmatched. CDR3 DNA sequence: TGTGCCAGCAGCTTACCCGGGACTAGCGGCTTCCGACGCACAGATACGCAGTATTTT. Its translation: CASSLPGTSGFRRTDTQYF.

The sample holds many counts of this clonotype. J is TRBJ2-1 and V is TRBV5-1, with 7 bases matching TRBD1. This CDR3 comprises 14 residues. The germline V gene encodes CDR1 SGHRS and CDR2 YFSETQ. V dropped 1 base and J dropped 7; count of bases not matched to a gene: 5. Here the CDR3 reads CASSLTGVGNEQFF. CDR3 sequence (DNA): TGCGCCAGCAGCTTGACAGGGGTAGGGAATGAGCAGTTCTTC.

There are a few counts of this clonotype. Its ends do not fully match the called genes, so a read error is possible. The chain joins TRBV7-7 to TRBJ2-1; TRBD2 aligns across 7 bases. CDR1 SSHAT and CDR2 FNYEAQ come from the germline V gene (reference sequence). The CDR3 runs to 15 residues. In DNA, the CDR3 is TGTGCTAGCAGCTTAGGCCGGAGCGGGGTCAATGAGCAGTTCTTC. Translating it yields CASSLGRSGVNEQFF.

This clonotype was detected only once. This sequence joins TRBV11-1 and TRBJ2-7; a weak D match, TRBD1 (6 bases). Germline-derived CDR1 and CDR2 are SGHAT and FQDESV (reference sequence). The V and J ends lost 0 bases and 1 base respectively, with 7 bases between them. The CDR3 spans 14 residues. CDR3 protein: CASSLADRSYEQYF. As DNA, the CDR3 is TGTGCCAGCAGCTTAGCAGACAGGTCCTACGAGCAGTACTTC.

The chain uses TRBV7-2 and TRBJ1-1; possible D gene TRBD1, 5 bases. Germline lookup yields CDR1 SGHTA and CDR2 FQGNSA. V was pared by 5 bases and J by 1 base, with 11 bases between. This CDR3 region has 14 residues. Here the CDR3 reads CASSRMGENTEAFF. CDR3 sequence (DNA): TGTGCCAGCAGCCGGATGGGGGAGAACACTGAAGCTTTCTTT.

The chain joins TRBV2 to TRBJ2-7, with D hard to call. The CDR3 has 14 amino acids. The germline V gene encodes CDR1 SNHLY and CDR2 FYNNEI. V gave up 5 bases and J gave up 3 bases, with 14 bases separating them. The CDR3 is CASSLFGQNYEQYF. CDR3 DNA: TGTGCCAGCAGTTTATTCGGGCAGAACTACGAGCAGTACTTC.

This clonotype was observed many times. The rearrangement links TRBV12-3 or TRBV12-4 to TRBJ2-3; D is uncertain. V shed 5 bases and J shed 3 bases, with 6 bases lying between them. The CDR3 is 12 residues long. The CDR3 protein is CASSRGTDTQYF. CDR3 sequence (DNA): TGTGCCAGCAGTCGTGGGACAGATACGCAGTATTTT.

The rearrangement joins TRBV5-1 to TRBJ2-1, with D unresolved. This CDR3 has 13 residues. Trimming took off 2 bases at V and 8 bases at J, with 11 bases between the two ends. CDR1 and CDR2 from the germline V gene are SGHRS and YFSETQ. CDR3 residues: CASSFGSGYEQFF. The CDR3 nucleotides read TGCGCCAGCAGCTTTGGATCTGGCTATGAGCAGTTCTTC.

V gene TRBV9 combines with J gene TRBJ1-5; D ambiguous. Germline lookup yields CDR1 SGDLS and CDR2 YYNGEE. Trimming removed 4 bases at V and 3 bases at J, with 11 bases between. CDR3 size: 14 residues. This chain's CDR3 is CASSQGRNNQPQHF. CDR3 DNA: TGTGCCAGCAGCCAAGGACGGAACAATCAGCCCCAGCATTTT.

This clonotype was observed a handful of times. The CDR3 region is CATSEGRGWETQYF. CDR3 in DNA: TGTGCCACCAGTGAAGGCAGGGGTTGGGAGACCCAGTACTTC. This chain connects TRBV24-1 to TRBJ2-5; TRBD1 is a possible D gene (6 bases). Between the trimmed V and J ends, which lost 4 bases and 5 bases, there was a span of 13 bases. This CDR3 contains 14 residues. Germline CDR1 is KGHDR and CDR2 is SFDVKD.

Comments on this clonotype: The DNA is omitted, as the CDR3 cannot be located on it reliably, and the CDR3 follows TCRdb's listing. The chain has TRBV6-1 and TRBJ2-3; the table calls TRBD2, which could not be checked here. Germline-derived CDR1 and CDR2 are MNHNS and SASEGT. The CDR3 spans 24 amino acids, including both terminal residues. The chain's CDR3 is CASSEGTSGRLEQYFGPGTDTQYF.

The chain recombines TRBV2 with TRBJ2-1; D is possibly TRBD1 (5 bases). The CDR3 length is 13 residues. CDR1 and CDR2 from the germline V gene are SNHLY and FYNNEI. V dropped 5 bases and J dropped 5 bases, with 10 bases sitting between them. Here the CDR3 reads CASSPDRDNEQFF. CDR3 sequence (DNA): TGTGCCAGCAGTCCAGACAGAGACAATGAGCAGTTCTTC.

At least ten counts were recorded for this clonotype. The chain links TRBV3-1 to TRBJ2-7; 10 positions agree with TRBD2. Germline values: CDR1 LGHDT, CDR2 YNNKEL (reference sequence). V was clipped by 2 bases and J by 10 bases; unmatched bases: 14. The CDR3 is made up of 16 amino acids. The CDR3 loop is CASSQTLAGATSVQYF. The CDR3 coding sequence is TGTGCCAGCAGCCAAACTCTAGCGGGAGCGACCTCGGTTCAGTACTTC.

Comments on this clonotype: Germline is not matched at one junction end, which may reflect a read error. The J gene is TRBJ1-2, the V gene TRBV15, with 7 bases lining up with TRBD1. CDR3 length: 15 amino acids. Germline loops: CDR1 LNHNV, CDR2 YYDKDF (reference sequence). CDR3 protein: CATSSDAGGHYGYTF. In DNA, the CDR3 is TGTGCCACGAGCAGCGATGCAGGGGGGCACTATGGCTACACCTTC. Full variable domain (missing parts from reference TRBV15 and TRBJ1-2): DAMVIQNPRYQVTQFGKPVTLSCSQTLNHNVMYWYQQKSSQAPKLLFHYYDKDFNNEADTPDNFQSRRPNTSFCFLDIRSPGLGDTAMYLCATSSDAGGHYGYTFGSGTRLTVV.

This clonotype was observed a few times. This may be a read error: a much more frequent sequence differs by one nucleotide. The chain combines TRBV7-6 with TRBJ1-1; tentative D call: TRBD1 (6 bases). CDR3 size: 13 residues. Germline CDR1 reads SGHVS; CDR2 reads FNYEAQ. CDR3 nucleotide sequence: TGTGCCAGCAGCCAAGGGTGGGACACTGGAGCTTTCTTT. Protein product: CASSQGWDTGAFF.

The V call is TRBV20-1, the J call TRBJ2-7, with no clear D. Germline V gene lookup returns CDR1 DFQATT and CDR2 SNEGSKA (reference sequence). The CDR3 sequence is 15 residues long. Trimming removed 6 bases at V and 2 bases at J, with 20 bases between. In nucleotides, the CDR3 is TGCAGTGCCCCAAAACCTCCGGCCGCACCCTACGAGCAGTACTTC. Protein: CSAPKPPAAPYEQYF.

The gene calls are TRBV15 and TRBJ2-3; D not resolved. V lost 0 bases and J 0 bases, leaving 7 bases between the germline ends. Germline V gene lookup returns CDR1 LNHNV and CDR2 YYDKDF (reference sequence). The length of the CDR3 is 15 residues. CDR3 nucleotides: TGTGCCACCAGCAGAGATCGGGCCAGCACAGATACGCAGTATTTT. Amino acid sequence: CATSRDRASTDTQYF. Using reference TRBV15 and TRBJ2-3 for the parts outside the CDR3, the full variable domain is DAMVIQNPRYQVTQFGKPVTLSCSQTLNHNVMYWYQQKSSQAPKLLFHYYDKDFNNEADTPDNFQSRRPNTSFCFLDIRSPGLGDTAMYLCATSRDRASTDTQYFGPGTRLTVL.

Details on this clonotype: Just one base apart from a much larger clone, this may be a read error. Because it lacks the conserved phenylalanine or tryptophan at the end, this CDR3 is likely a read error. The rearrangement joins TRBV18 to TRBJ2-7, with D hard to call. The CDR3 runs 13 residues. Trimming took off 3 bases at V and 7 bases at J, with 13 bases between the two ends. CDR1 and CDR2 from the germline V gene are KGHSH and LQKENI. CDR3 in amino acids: CASSPWTGSEQYS. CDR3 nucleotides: TGTGCCAGCTCACCTTGGACCGGGTCTGAGCAGTACTCC.

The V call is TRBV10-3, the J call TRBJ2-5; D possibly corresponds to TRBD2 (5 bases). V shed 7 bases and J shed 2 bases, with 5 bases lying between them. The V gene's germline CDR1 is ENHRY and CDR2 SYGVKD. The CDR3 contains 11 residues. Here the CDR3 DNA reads TGTGCCATCACGGGGCAAGAGACCCAGTACTTC. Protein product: CAITGQETQYF.

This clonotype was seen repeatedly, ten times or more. The CDR3 DNA reads TGTGCCAGCTCACCACCCCCCGCGGGGGCCAACGTCCTGACTTTC. Its translation: CASSPPPAGANVLTF. The chain joins TRBV18 to TRBJ2-6; no clear D. This CDR3 comprises 15 residues. Deletions cut 0 bases from V and 4 bases from J, with 7 bases between. Germline-derived CDR1 and CDR2 are KGHSH and LQKENI.

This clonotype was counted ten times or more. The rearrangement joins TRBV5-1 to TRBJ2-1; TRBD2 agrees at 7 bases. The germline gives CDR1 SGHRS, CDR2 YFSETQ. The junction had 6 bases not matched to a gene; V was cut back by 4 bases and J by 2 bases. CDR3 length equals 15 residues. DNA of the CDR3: TGCGCCAGCAGCGGGGGGGGAGGGACCTACAATGAGCAGTTCTTC. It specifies CASSGGGGTYNEQFF.

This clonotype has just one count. The CDR3 region is CASSIGTSGGYNSPLHF. In nucleotides, the CDR3 is TGTGCCAGTAGTATAGGTACTAGCGGGGGGTACAATTCACCCCTCCACTTT. The V and J genes are TRBV19 and TRBJ1-6; possible D gene TRBD1, 5 bases. Trimming removed 1 base from V and 7 bases from J, with 17 bases in between. The CDR3 runs to 17 residues. Germline CDR1 is LNHDA and CDR2 is SQIVND (reference sequence).

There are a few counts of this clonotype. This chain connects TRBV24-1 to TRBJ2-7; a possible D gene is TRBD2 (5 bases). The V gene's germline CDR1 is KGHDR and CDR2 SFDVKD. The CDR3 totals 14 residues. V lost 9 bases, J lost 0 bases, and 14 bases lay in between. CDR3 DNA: TGTGCCACCCAAGCGGCTGGGGTCTCCTACGAGCAGTACTTC. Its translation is CATQAAGVSYEQYF.

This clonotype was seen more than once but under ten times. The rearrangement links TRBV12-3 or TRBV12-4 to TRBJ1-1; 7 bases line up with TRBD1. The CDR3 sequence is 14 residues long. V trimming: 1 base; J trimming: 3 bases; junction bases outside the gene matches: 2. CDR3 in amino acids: CASSLEGAYTEAFF. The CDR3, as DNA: TGTGCCAGCAGTTTAGAGGGGGCCTACACTGAAGCTTTCTTT.

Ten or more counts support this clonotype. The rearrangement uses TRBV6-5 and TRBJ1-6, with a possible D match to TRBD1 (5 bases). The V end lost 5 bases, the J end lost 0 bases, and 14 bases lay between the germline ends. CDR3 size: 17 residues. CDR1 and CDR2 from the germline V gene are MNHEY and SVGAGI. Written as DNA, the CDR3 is TGTGCCAGCAGTGGCATGGGGCGGAGCTCCTATAATTCACCCCTCCACTTT. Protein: CASSGMGRSSYNSPLHF.

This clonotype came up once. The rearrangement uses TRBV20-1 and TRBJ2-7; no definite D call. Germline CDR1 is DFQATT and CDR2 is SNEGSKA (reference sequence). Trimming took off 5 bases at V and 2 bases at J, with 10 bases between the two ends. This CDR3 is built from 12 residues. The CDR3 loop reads CSAPAWAYEQYF. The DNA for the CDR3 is TGCAGTGCTCCGGCGTGGGCCTACGAGCAGTACTTC.

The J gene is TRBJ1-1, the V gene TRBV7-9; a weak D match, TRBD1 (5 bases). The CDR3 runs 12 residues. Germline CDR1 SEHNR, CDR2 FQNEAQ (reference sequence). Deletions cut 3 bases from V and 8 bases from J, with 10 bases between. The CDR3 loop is CASSFQGVEAFF. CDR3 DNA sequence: TGTGCCAGCAGCTTCCAAGGGGTGGAAGCTTTCTTT.

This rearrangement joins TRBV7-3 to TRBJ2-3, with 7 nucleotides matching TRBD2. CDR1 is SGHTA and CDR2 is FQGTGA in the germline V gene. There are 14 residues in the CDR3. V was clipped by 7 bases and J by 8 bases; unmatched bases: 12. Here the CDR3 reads CASIKDLAAGTQYF. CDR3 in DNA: TGTGCCAGCATCAAGGACCTAGCGGCGGGTACGCAGTATTTT.